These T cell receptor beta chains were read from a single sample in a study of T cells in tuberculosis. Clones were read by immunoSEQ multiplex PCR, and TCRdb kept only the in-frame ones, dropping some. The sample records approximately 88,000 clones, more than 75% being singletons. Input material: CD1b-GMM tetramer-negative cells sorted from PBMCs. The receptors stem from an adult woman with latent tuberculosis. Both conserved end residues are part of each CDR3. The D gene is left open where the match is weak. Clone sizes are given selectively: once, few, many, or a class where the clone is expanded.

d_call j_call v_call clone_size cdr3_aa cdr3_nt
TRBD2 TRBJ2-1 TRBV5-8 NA CASSLTDLAGGMQFF TGTGCCAGCAGCTTAACCGACTTAGCGGGGGGGATGCAGTTCTTC
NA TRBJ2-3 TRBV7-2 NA CASSLEGVTDTQYF TGTGCCAGCAGCTTAGAGGGGGTCACAGATACGCAGTATTTT
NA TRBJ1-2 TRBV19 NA CATSSSTDSFHYGYTF TGTGCCACCAGTAGTAGTACGGACTCTTTCCACTATGGCTACACCTTC
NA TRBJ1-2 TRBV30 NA CAYTQGDYGYTF TGTGCCTATACTCAGGGTGACTATGGCTACACCTTC
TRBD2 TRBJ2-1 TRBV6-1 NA CASSATGTSPHEQFF TGTGCCAGCAGTGCAACCGGGACTAGCCCCCATGAGCAGTTCTTC
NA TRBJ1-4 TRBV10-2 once CASREAASATNEKLFF TGCGCCAGCAGGGAAGCAGCGTCAGCAACTAATGAAAAACTGTTTTTT
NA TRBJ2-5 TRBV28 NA CASSFIKSGKETQYF TGTGCCAGCAGTTTTATAAAATCAGGGAAAGAGACCCAGTACTTC
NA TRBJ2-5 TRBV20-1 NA CSAEKKETQYF TGCAGTGCTGAGAAGAAAGAGACCCAGTACTTC
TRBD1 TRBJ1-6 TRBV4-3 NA CASSPTGTGNSPLHF TGCGCCAGCAGCCCGACAGGGACAGGGAATTCACCCCTCCACTTT
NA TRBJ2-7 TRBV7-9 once CASSLDRGSEQYF TGTGCCAGCAGCTTAGATCGAGGGTCCGAGCAGTACTTC